The rows below give T cell receptor beta chains drawn from one sample of a study of T cell repertoires in cytomegalovirus infection. Their specific antigens are unknown. TCRdb processed the reads anew with MiXCR; each CDR3 protein has one entry. Of about 900,000 distinct CDR3 sequences listed, roughly a third are singletons. The sample in question was cultured CD8+ T cells from PBMCs, obtained from culture after CMV antigen stimulation. These TCRs come from a human donor in good health (CMV status not recorded). Some clones in this sample may be carry-over from other donors' samples. Both conserved end residues are part of each CDR3. Each record gives: V gene, clone size, D gene, J gene, CDR3 DNA, CDR3 protein. D genes are given only for firm matches. Part of the rows lack a size; the others show once, few, many or a class for expanded clones.

v_call: TRBV7-6; clone_size: NA; d_call: TRBD1; j_call: TRBJ2-1; cdr3_nt: TGTGCCAGCAAGTCCCCGGGACAGGGAATACATGAGCAGTTCTTC; cdr3_aa: CASKSPGQGIHEQFF
v_call: TRBV27; clone_size: many; d_call: NA; j_call: TRBJ1-1; cdr3_nt: TGTGCCAGCAGCTTACTGGGTGGGGACACTGAAGCTTTCTTT; cdr3_aa: CASSLLGGDTEAFF
v_call: TRBV6-1; clone_size: many; d_call: NA; j_call: TRBJ1-1; cdr3_nt: TGTGCCAGCCACATAGGAGGGGAGAACACTGAAGCTTTCTTT; cdr3_aa: CASHIGGENTEAFF
v_call: TRBV15; clone_size: NA; d_call: NA; j_call: TRBJ2-5; cdr3_nt: TGTGCCACCAGTCCGAGGCCATATCAGAGGGAGACCCAGTACTTC; cdr3_aa: CATSPRPYQRETQYF
v_call: TRBV7-9; clone_size: NA; d_call: NA; j_call: TRBJ1-3; cdr3_nt: TGTGCCAGCAGCGTGACAGAAAGAAACACCATATATTTT; cdr3_aa: CASSVTERNTIYF
v_call: TRBV20-1; clone_size: NA; d_call: TRBD2; j_call: TRBJ2-7; cdr3_nt: TGCAGTGCTAGAGAGTATGTCGGGACTAGCGGGGGGAAGAGCTCCTACGAGCAGTACTTC; cdr3_aa: CSAREYVGTSGGKSSYEQYF
v_call: TRBV7-2; clone_size: NA; d_call: NA; j_call: TRBJ2-2; cdr3_nt: TGTCCCAGCAGCTTATGGGGCGACGGGACCGGGGAGCTGTTTTTT; cdr3_aa: CPSSLWGDGTGELFF
v_call: TRBV20-1; clone_size: few; d_call: NA; j_call: TRBJ1-3; cdr3_nt: TGCAGTGCTAGAACAGAAGACATCAACTCTGGAAACACCATATATTTT; cdr3_aa: CSARTEDINSGNTIYF
v_call: TRBV7-8; clone_size: few; d_call: NA; j_call: TRBJ2-3; cdr3_nt: TGTGCCAGCACCCTCTGGAGGGAAGCAACAGATACGCAGTATTTT; cdr3_aa: CASTLWREATDTQYF
v_call: TRBV2; clone_size: NA; d_call: NA; j_call: TRBJ2-6; cdr3_nt: TGTGCCAGCAGTGATCTGGGGGCGAGGTCTGGGGCCAACGTCCTGACTTTC; cdr3_aa: CASSDLGARSGANVLTF
v_call: TRBV9; clone_size: NA; d_call: NA; j_call: TRBJ1-2; cdr3_nt: TGTGCCAGCGAGGCCACTAACTATGGCTACACCTTC; cdr3_aa: CASEATNYGYTF
v_call: TRBV27; clone_size: NA; d_call: NA; j_call: TRBJ1-1; cdr3_nt: TGTGCCAGCAGTCGATCCGGTGGGACTGAAGCTTTCTTT; cdr3_aa: CASSRSGGTEAFF
v_call: TRBV7-8; clone_size: NA; d_call: TRBD1; j_call: TRBJ2-1; cdr3_nt: TGTGCCAGCAGCTCACACGACAGGGGACTCTACAATGAGCAGTTCTTC; cdr3_aa: CASSSHDRGLYNEQFF
v_call: TRBV10-3; clone_size: NA; d_call: NA; j_call: TRBJ2-2; cdr3_nt: TGTGCCATCAACCCAGGAGGGTCAGGAGGGTCCGGGGAGCTGTTTTTT; cdr3_aa: CAINPGGSGGSGELFF
v_call: TRBV6-2/TRBV6-3; clone_size: few; d_call: TRBD2; j_call: TRBJ2-1; cdr3_nt: TGTGCCAGCAGACCCCTAGCGGGGAGGGGCAATGAGCAGTTCTTC; cdr3_aa: CASRPLAGRGNEQFF
v_call: TRBV7-2; clone_size: NA; d_call: NA; j_call: TRBJ1-4; cdr3_nt: TGTGCCAGCAGCTCCCGACAGGTTAATGAAAAACTGTTTTTT; cdr3_aa: CASSSRQVNEKLFF
v_call: TRBV6-5; clone_size: few; d_call: NA; j_call: TRBJ2-1; cdr3_nt: TGTGCCAGCAGTTACTCGGAGGCACGTCCCCGCTACAATGAGCAGTTCTTC; cdr3_aa: CASSYSEARPRYNEQFF
v_call: TRBV6-1; clone_size: NA; d_call: NA; j_call: TRBJ1-1; cdr3_nt: TGTGCCAGCGGCAACGGAGGGAACACTGAAGCTTTCTTT; cdr3_aa: CASGNGGNTEAFF
v_call: TRBV5-4; clone_size: few; d_call: TRBD1; j_call: TRBJ1-5; cdr3_nt: TGTGCCAGCAGCTCACAGGGGGATAGCAATCAGCCCCAGCATTTT; cdr3_aa: CASSSQGDSNQPQHF
v_call: TRBV6-1; clone_size: few; d_call: NA; j_call: TRBJ2-5; cdr3_nt: TGTGCCAGCAGTGAACAGGACTACCGAGAGACCCAGTACTTC; cdr3_aa: CASSEQDYRETQYF
v_call: TRBV27; clone_size: NA; d_call: NA; j_call: TRBJ2-1; cdr3_nt: TGTGCCAGCAGTCCGCTAGGGGGTAGCGAGCAGTTCTTC; cdr3_aa: CASSPLGGSEQFF
v_call: TRBV2; clone_size: NA; d_call: TRBD1; j_call: TRBJ2-7; cdr3_nt: TGTGCCAGCGGCATCCGGGACAGGGAATCAATTGACGAGCAGTACTTC; cdr3_aa: CASGIRDRESIDEQYF
v_call: TRBV27; clone_size: few; d_call: TRBD1; j_call: TRBJ2-6; cdr3_nt: TGTGCCAGCAGTTTATTGGCAGGGGGTACTGGGGCCAACGTCCTGACTTTC; cdr3_aa: CASSLLAGGTGANVLTF
v_call: TRBV6-5; clone_size: many; d_call: NA; j_call: TRBJ1-2; cdr3_nt: TGTGCCAGCAGTCCCGGGACGGCTAACTATGGCTACACCTTC; cdr3_aa: CASSPGTANYGYTF
v_call: TRBV7-9; clone_size: NA; d_call: TRBD1; j_call: TRBJ1-1; cdr3_nt: TGTGCCAGCAGCTCGGACAGGGAGCGTCATGAAGCTTTCTTT; cdr3_aa: CASSSDRERHEAFF
v_call: TRBV7-2; clone_size: NA; d_call: TRBD1; j_call: TRBJ2-1; cdr3_nt: TGTGCCAGCAGCTCCGGGACAGGGGGCGTCTACAATGAGCAGTTCTTC; cdr3_aa: CASSSGTGGVYNEQFF
v_call: TRBV7-6; clone_size: many; d_call: TRBD1; j_call: TRBJ2-7; cdr3_nt: TGTGCCAGCAGCAACGCAGGGGGCGTCATTTACGAGCAGTACTTC; cdr3_aa: CASSNAGGVIYEQYF
v_call: TRBV7-6; clone_size: few; d_call: NA; j_call: TRBJ2-1; cdr3_nt: TGTGCCAGCAGCTTAGGGTCAGGACACTATATCGGGTACAATGAGCAGTTCTTC; cdr3_aa: CASSLGSGHYIGYNEQFF